This TCR beta chain appears in the sequencing data of a study of cytomegalovirus exposure and HLA in healthy donors. Overall study context: A previous analysis identified approximately 120 million unique TCR beta sequences derived from about 180 million T cells. Whole-study results and caveats: CMV serostatus was the only immune exposure information that was available. The study recorded 150 to 200 TCR beta chains that were cytomegalovirus-associated. Across donors, presence/absence analyses took sequencing depth to be roughly uniform.

The CDR3 has 14 amino acids. Germline V lookup: CDR1 MRHNA, CDR2 SNTAGT. Deletions cut 2 bases from V and 1 base from J, with 5 bases between. On this clone: Its antigen remains unidentified.

Primers: 60 Vbeta forward and 13 Jbeta reverse. The assay was immunoSEQ multiplex PCR, and TCRdb's table has in-frame clones only and misses some. The sample records around 150,000 clones, approximately 10% being singletons. Sequencing was done on a sample of PBMCs. The chain uses TRBV6-4 and TRBJ2-2; tentative D call: TRBD1 (5 bases). This clonotype originated in a woman aged 40 to 50 in good health and CMV-seropositive. The CDR3 nucleotides read TGTGCCAGCAGTGACACAGGGAACACCGGGGAGCTGTTTTTT. Its translation: CASSDTGNTGELFF.